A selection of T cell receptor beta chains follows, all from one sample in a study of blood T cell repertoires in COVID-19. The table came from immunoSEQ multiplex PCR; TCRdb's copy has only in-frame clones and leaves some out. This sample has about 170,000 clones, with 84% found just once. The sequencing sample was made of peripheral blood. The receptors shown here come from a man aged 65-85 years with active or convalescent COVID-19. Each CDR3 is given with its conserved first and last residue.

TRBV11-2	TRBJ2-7	CASSPLHAGISSYEQYF
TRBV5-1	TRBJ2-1	CASSLGGGPYNEQFF
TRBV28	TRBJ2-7	CASSLLQGIHEQYF
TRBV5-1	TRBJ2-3	CASSASATDTQYF
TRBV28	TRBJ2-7	CASSPPGTSRGYEQYF
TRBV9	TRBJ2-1	CASSVGGTSSYNEQFF
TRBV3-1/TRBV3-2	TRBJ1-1	CASSLQGADTEAFF
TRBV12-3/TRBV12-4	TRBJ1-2	CASSPGTGYGYTF
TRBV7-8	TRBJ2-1	CASSLASGPGGASYNEQFF
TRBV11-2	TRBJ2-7	CASSSDSSYEQYF
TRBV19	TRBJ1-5	CASSKGDRYNQPQHF
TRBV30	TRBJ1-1	CAWSRDMNTEAFF
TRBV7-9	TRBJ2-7	CASSLGPSTGYEQYF
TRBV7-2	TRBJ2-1	CASSKQGRGSYNEQFF
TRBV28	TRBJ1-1	CASSSSDRGAFF
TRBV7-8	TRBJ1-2	CASSSRTGNRGYTF
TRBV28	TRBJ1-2	CASSPTALIPNGYTF
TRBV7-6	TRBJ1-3	CASSLTGQGTGNTIYF
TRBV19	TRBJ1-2	CASRSGFGYGYTF
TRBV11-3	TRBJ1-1	CASSSGQGIGSNTEAFF
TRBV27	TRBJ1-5	CASSLWGTGGNQPQHF
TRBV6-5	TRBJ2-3	CASIWALETDTQYF
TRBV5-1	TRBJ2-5	CASSPGQIQETQYF
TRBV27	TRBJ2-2	CASGLAGGPSDTGELFF
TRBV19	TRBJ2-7	CATADRSYEQYF
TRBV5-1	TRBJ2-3	CASSLFRMGTGSTDTQYF
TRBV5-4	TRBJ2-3	CASSLGGAGASTDTQYF
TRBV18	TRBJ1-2	CASSSWTDFPAIAANYGYTF
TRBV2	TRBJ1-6	CASTTLRGLYNSPLHF
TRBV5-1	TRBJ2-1	CASSPQGSGYNEQFF
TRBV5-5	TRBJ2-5	CASSLGLGTIETQYF
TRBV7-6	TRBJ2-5	CASSWRPRTSGNRETQYF
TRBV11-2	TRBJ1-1	CASSPPRSGSTEAFF
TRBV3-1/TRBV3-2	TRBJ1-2	CASSQPGGDYGYTF
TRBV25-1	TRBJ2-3	CASSSTGTAFTDTQYF
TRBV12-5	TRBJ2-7	CASGLVRMTGSPYEQYF
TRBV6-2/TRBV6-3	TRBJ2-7	CASSYRRTTYSYEQYF
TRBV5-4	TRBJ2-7	CASSLVETAYEQYF
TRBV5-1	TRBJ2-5	CASSSGNNQETQYF
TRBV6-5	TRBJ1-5	CASSSGDSGHPQHF
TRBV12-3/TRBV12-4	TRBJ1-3	CASSRGRGNTIYF